Detailed here is one T cell receptor (beta chain). The antigen is not known. Clones were sequenced by immunoSEQ multiplex PCR, and TCRdb holds only the in-frame ones, with some missing. The repertoire holds 55,000 to 70,000 clones, with around 93% as singletons. The sample is drawn from a study of cytomegalovirus exposure and HLA in healthy donors. V lost 3 bases and J 1 base, leaving 4 bases between the germline ends. This CDR3 has 13 residues. Germline lookup yields CDR1 MDHEN and CDR2 SYDVKM. Study results and caveats: Reported results showed that the classifier diagnosed cytomegalovirus status with high specificity and sensitivity.

The rearrangement joins TRBV28 to TRBJ1-5, with no clear D. Sequencing was carried out using PBMCs. The source is a man between 18 and 35 years old in good health and CMV-seronegative. CDR3 sequence (DNA): TGTGCCAGCAGTTTTACAAGCAATCAGCCCCAGCATTTT. Its protein is CASSFTSNQPQHF.